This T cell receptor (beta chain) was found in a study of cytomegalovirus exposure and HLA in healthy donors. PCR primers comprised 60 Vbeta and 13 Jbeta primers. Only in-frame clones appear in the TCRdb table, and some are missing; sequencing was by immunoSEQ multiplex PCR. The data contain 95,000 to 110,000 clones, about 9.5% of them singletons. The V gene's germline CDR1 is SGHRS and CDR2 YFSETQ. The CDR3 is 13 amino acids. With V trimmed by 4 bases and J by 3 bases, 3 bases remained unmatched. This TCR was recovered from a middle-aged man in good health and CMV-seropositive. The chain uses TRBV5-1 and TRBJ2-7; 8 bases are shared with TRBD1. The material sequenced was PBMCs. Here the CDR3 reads CASSAGTGYEQYF. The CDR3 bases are TGCGCCAGCAGCGCCGGGACAGGCTACGAGCAGTACTTC.